This T cell receptor beta chain came from a study of radiotherapy plus CTLA-4 blockade in lung cancer. Study-level results: Interferon-beta, together with early blood T cell clone dynamics, reportedly best predicted response. After radiotherapy and ipilimumab, tumor-derived clones expanded in peripheral blood.

The protocol was immunoSEQ multiplex PCR, while the TCRdb copy is restricted to in-frame clones and leaves out a portion. The data show tens of thousands of clones, with approximately 79% seen just once and about 9.1% held by the top ten. Those with chemo-refractory metastatic non-small-cell lung cancer were treated with focal radiation combined with CTLA-4 blockade using ipilimumab. The germline gives CDR1 LNHDA, CDR2 SQIVND (reference sequence). The length of the CDR3 is 15 residues. V shed 4 bases and J 4 bases; nucleotides not matched to a gene: 6. Concerning this clone itself: The antigen is not known.

This TCR was recovered from a human donor with non-small cell lung cancer who had a complete response to radiotherapy plus ipilimumab. The sample consisted of peripheral blood, taken from a patient treated with radiotherapy plus ipilimumab. The genes are TRBV19 and TRBJ2-5, with 10 bases matching TRBD1. CDR3 sequence reads: CASSTRGQGRETQYF. DNA of the CDR3: TGTGCCAGTAGTACTCGGGGACAGGGGAGAGAGACCCAGTACTTC.